The subject of this entry is one T cell receptor (beta chain). As yet, its antigen is unknown. From germline, CDR1 is GTSNPN and CDR2 SVGIG (reference sequence). This CDR3 comprises 16 residues. With 0 bases removed from V and 0 bases from J, the gap between germline ends came to 15 bases. These data belong to a study of memory CD4+ T cells and cytomegalovirus serostatus. Study observations and caveats: Of 150 to 200 reported CMV TCRbeta sequences, just over 65 were found in memory CD4+ repertoires. A US-trained random forest predicted CMV serostatus with median AUC around 0.91.

Sequencing was performed with immunoSEQ multiplex PCR; in TCRdb, only in-frame clones are kept and a portion is missing. In the table there are approximately 70,000 clones, 76% of which are singletons. Single viable CD3+CD4+CD8-CD45RO+ cells were sorted as the memory CD4+ T cells. Serostatus was set by detecting CMV pp150, pp28, p38, p52 IgG. The sample consisted of memory CD4+ T cells from blood. The gene calls are TRBV30 and TRBJ2-7; D remains unclear. The clonotype originates from an adult in good health and CMV-seropositive. In DNA, the CDR3 is TGTGCCTGGAGTGTATCCTGGCCCCTGAACTCCTACGAGCAGTACTTC. Translating it yields CAWSVSWPLNSYEQYF.